This T cell receptor (beta chain) emerged from a study of T cell repertoires and Cas9 in healthy adults. Details on this clone: Its antigen is not identified.

Clones were read by immunoSEQ multiplex PCR, and TCRdb kept only the in-frame ones, dropping some. This repertoire shows tens of thousands of clones, about 90% found once; its top ten account for 0.84%. This CDR3 has 11 amino acids. CDR1 and CDR2 from the germline V gene are DFQATT and SNEGSKA (reference sequence). The V end lost 6 bases, the J end lost 2 bases, and 8 bases lay between the germline ends. Findings and limits, study-wide: SpCas9-reactive effector T cells were reportedly restrained in vitro by SpCas9-reactive regulatory T cells.

The rearrangement uses TRBV20-1 and TRBJ2-7; D may be TRBD2 (6 bases). Sequenced input: CD4+ effector T cells (CD127+, CD25-, CD137-, CD154-) from PBMCs; culture status not recorded. The receptor was derived from a human donor in good health. The CDR3 sequence: CSAERAYEQYF. For the CDR3, the DNA is TGCAGTGCCGAGCGGGCCTACGAGCAGTACTTC.